The clone carrying this TCR beta chain was seen many times. Its antigen is undetermined. The germline V gene has CDR1 LNHNV and CDR2 YYDKDF (reference sequence). The CDR3 has 13 amino acids. The germline V and J ends were trimmed by 5 bases and 1 base, with 8 bases remaining between them. The data derive from a study of T cells in Graves' hyperthyroidism and ophthalmopathy. Overall study results and limits: A model of 13 V-J pairs discriminated ophthalmopathy from stable hyperthyroidism.

Exclusion criteria comprised uncontrolled infection, other autoimmune disease, pregnancy or lactation. Diagnosis rested on symptoms, serum thyroxine and TRAb, thyroid ultrasound, and orbital computed tomography. Researchers took RNA transcripts and amplified the TCR beta CDR3 regions from them. A set of HTBI primers served as the primers for a first-round RT-PCR of the TCR CDR3. MiXCR, applied by TCRdb to the multiplex PCR reads, yields one record per CDR3 protein. The data contain approximately 640,000 distinct CDR3 sequences, nearly 45% of them seen just once; the ten biggest clones take up less than 9.5%.

Material: peripheral blood or thyroid tissue (not recorded which). The receptor comes from an adult man with Graves' disease, either hyperthyroidism or ophthalmopathy (not recorded which). The chain uses TRBV15 and TRBJ2-5, with D possibly being TRBD1 (6 bases). The CDR3 region has the DNA TGTGCCACCAGCGGGGGCAGCCAAGAGACCCAGTACTTC. This gives the protein CATSGGSQETQYF.